A selection of T cell receptor beta chains follows, all from one sample in a study of CD8 T cells in ankylosing spondylitis. TCRdb independently ran MiXCR on the 5' RACE reads; one entry per CDR3 protein. The sample lists hundreds of thousands of distinct CDR3 sequences, 10% to 15% occurring once. Source material: blood, either unsorted or a sorted T cell fraction (not recorded which). Every receptor here comes from a male donor with ankylosing spondylitis. Both conserved end residues are part of each CDR3. A row's size may be missing; if present it is once, few, many or a size class.

>TRBJ2-3|.|TRBV6-2/TRBV6-3
CASSYSIRETQYF
>TRBJ2-5|few|TRBV7-6
CASRERGGQETQYF
>TRBJ2-7|.|TRBV7-8
CASSRQQSYEQYF
>TRBJ2-6|.|TRBV7-9
CASSPGLSSGANVLTF
>TRBJ1-1|many|TRBV6-2/TRBV6-3
CASRRTGNTEAFF
>TRBJ2-7|few|TRBV5-5
CASSLDDSYEQYF
>TRBJ2-7|.|TRBV11-2
CASSFRTAEGGYEQYF
>TRBJ2-7|.|TRBV7-2
CASSLETVSSYEQYF
>TRBJ2-7|.|TRBV6-1
CASSERDWPYEQYF
>TRBJ2-2|many|TRBV12-3/TRBV12-4
CASSRLAGRTGELFF
>TRBJ1-1|.|TRBV6-1
CASRGAVLNTEAFF
>TRBJ1-2|many|TRBV7-9
CASSEEHLYGYTF
>TRBJ2-1|few|TRBV20-1
CSATADGAISYNEQFF
>TRBJ1-6|few|TRBV6-5
CASSLEEDNSPLHF
>TRBJ2-7|few|TRBV10-1
CASSDRGRIYEQYF
>TRBJ2-1|few|TRBV20-1
CSARGGTANNEQFF
>TRBJ2-1|.|TRBV13
CASSYRQGRHNEQFF
>TRBJ2-3|.|TRBV5-1
CASSSEPIGRGTDTQYF
>TRBJ1-1|.|TRBV3-1
CASSPGQFVTEAFF
>TRBJ2-4|few|TRBV10-2
CASSESVDSHQYF
>TRBJ2-6|.|TRBV5-6
CASSADMNTGANVLTF
>TRBJ2-1|.|TRBV7-2
CASSLAPVRGSEQFF
>TRBJ2-1|.|TRBV24-1
CATSDPRTSWYNEQFF
>TRBJ2-1|.|TRBV6-1
CASRVNRVLSYNEQFF
>TRBJ2-7|many|TRBV29-1
CSVRGGVLAYEQYF
>TRBJ2-5|.|TRBV5-6
CASSLVAGPQETQYF
>TRBJ1-2|many|TRBV20-1
CSARDQGQSYGYTF